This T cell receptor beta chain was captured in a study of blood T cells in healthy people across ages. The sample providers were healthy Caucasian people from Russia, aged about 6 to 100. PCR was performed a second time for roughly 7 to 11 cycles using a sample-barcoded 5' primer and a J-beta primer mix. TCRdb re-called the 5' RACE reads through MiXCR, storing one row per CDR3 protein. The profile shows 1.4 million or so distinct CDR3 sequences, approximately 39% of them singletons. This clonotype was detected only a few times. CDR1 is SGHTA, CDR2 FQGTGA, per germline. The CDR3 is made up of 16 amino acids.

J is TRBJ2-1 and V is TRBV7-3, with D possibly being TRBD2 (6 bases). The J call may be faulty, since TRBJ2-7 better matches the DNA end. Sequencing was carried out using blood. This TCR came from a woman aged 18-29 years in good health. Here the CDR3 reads CASSFSTGVSYNEQYF. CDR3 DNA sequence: TGTGCCAGCAGCTTCAGTACGGGAGTCTCCTACAATGAGCAGTACTTC.